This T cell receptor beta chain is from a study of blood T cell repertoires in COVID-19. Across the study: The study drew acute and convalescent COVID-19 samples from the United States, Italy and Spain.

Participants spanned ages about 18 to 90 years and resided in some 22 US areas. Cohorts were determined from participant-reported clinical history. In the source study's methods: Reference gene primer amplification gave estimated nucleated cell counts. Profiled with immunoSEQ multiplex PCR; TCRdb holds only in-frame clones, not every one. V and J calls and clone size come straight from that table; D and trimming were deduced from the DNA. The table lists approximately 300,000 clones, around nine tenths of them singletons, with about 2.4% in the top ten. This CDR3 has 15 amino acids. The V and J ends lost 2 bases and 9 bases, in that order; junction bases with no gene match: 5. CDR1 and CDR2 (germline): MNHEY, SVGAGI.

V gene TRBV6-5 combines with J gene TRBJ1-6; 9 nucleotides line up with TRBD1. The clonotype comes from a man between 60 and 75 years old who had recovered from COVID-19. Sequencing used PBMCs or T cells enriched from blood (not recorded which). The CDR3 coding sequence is TGTGCCAGCAGTTACGGGGGACAGGGCGGTTCACCCCTCCACTTT. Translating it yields CASSYGGQGGSPLHF.